This is a list of T cell receptor beta chains from one sample in a study of T cell changes during pregnancy in multiple sclerosis. Measured with immunoSEQ multiplex PCR; TCRdb has only the in-frame clones, and not every one. The table includes 65,000 to 95,000 clones, about 88% detected once. The specimen comprised peripheral blood, sampled before pregnancy. The receptors were gathered from a female donor with multiple sclerosis, enrolled in a pregnancy study. Both conserved end residues are part of each CDR3. The order of the fields is J gene, clone size, V gene, D gene, CDR3 DNA, CDR3 protein. D genes are given only for firm matches. For some rows the clone size is stated as once, few or many, or as a class when expanded; others skip it.

TRBJ2-1	NA	TRBV5-1	NA	TGCGCCAGCAGCCCCCTTTACAGGGTCAGTAACAATGAGCAGTTCTTC	CASSPLYRVSNNEQFF
TRBJ1-1	few	TRBV7-3	NA	TGTGCCAGCAGCCGGAACAGGTACCACACTGAAGCTTTCTTT	CASSRNRYHTEAFF
TRBJ2-7	NA	TRBV19	NA	TGTGCCAGTAGTATAGTTGCGGCGGGGCGGCTCTCCTACGAGCAGTACTTC	CASSIVAAGRLSYEQYF
TRBJ2-2	NA	TRBV9	TRBD1	TGTGCCAGCAGCTCCCGGACAGGGATGAACACCGGGGAGCTGTTTTTT	CASSSRTGMNTGELFF
TRBJ2-7	NA	TRBV2	NA	TGTGCCAGCAGTGAAGAGAGCGACTACGAGCAGTACTTC	CASSEESDYEQYF
TRBJ2-6	NA	TRBV4-3	TRBD1	TGCGCCAGCGGATATAGGACAGGGCCGCTTTCTGGGGCCAACGTCCTGACTTTC	CASGYRTGPLSGANVLTF
TRBJ1-1	few	TRBV9	NA	TGTGCCAGCAGCGTCCGGGGGGCGAGCACTGAAGCTTTCTTT	CASSVRGASTEAFF
TRBJ2-7	NA	TRBV7-8	NA	TGTGCCAGCAGCCGGGGGGGGGACAGTAGCTACGAGCAGTACTTC	CASSRGGDSSYEQYF
TRBJ2-7	NA	TRBV14	NA	TGTGCCAGCAGCCAAGTAGGTCCAGGGAGGGAGCAGTACTTC	CASSQVGPGREQYF
TRBJ2-4	once	TRBV5-6	NA	TGTGCCAGCAGCCAACGAGACAGTTGGAACATTCAGTACTTC	CASSQRDSWNIQYF
TRBJ1-4	NA	TRBV19	NA	TGTGCCAGTGCTGGATCTTCCCAACAGGGCTGGGATGAAAAACTGTTTTTT	CASAGSSQQGWDEKLFF
TRBJ1-6	NA	TRBV19	TRBD1	TGTGCCACCCGGACAGGGTTGGTAGAAGATTCACCCCTCCACTTT	CATRTGLVEDSPLHF
TRBJ1-1	NA	TRBV7-2	TRBD1	TGTGCCAGCAGCTTACAGGGGGCGACCACTGAAGCTTTCTTT	CASSLQGATTEAFF
TRBJ1-1	NA	TRBV27	NA	TGTGCCAGCAAGTTTTGGGAGAGGGACACTGAAGCTTTCTTT	CASKFWERDTEAFF
TRBJ2-7	NA	TRBV10-3	NA	TGTGCCATCAGTGATGAACAGGGTGGCTCGCAGTACTTC	CAISDEQGGSQYF
TRBJ1-4	NA	TRBV2	TRBD1	TGTGCCAGCAGTGGGGGCGCAGGGGGGAATGAAAAACTGTTTTTT	CASSGGAGGNEKLFF
TRBJ2-5	few	TRBV18	TRBD2	TGTGCCAGCTCACCACCCAACTGGGGGGGGACCCAGTACTTC	CASSPPNWGGTQYF
TRBJ2-7	NA	TRBV28	TRBD2	TGTGCCACCACTGAGCGGGGGGTTTACGAGCAGTACTTC	CATTERGVYEQYF
TRBJ2-5	NA	TRBV7-7	NA	TGTGCTAGCAGCTTTGGGGCCCAAGAGACCCAGTACTTC	CASSFGAQETQYF
TRBJ1-4	NA	TRBV4-3	TRBD1	TGCGCCAGCAGCCATCGGCAGACAGGGTTCCCGTCGTCTAATGAAAAACTGTTTTTT	CASSHRQTGFPSSNEKLFF
TRBJ1-2	NA	TRBV7-2	TRBD1	TGTGCCAGCAGCCCCCGGGACAGCTACTATGGCTACACCTTC	CASSPRDSYYGYTF
TRBJ1-1	NA	TRBV5-1	TRBD1	TGCGCCAGCAGCTCGCAGGGGGCGCGCGACACTGAAGCTTTCTTT	CASSSQGARDTEAFF
TRBJ2-5	NA	TRBV29-1	NA	TGCAGCGTTGAAGATTATACTAGTGGGGAGACCCAGTACTTC	CSVEDYTSGETQYF
TRBJ1-1	NA	TRBV6-5	TRBD1	TGTGCCAGCAGTTCCGACAGGGGGAGGGCTTTCTTT	CASSSDRGRAFF
TRBJ2-7	NA	TRBV6-5	NA	TGTGCCAGCAGTTACTCGTCAGGGGCAAACTACGAGCAGTACTTC	CASSYSSGANYEQYF
TRBJ2-5	NA	TRBV5-4	TRBD2	TGTGCCAGCAGCCCGACCGGGGGGTCCGGCAGAGAGACCCAGTACTTC	CASSPTGGSGRETQYF
TRBJ2-7	NA	TRBV19	NA	TGTGCCAGTAGTGCCGGGACACTTTACGAGCAGTACTTC	CASSAGTLYEQYF
TRBJ2-2	NA	TRBV7-2	NA	TGTGCCAGCAGCTTAGCCTCCGGGGAGCTGTTTTTT	CASSLASGELFF
TRBJ2-3	NA	TRBV9	NA	TGTGCCAGCAGCGGTCAGGTGATCGCAGATACGCAGTATTTT	CASSGQVIADTQYF
TRBJ2-1	NA	TRBV2	NA	TGTGCCAGCAGCCTTTCTGGTGCGGAAGAAACCAAATCCTACAATGAGCAGTTCTTC	CASSLSGAEETKSYNEQFF
TRBJ1-3	NA	TRBV10-1	TRBD1	TGCGCCAGCAGTGACCTTGGGACAGGAGGAGGAAACACCATATATTTT	CASSDLGTGGGNTIYF
TRBJ2-7	NA	TRBV5-6	NA	TGTGCCAGCAGCTTGCCAGTCTCCTACGAGCAGTACTTC	CASSLPVSYEQYF